This T cell receptor (beta chain) was retrieved from a study of beta chain features in type 1 diabetes. The wider study: The patient and healthy donor groups were comparable for age, gender and cell yields.

Isolation of CD4+ naive, central memory, regulatory and stem cell-like memory cells was achieved by sorting via CD45RO/CCR7/CD25/CD127/CD95/CD27. With 6 bases removed from V and 1 base from J, the gap between germline ends came to 9 bases. This CDR3 has 13 amino acids. Per germline, CDR1 MNHEY and CDR2 SVGAGI. In this sample, this clone turned up a few times. Expressed TCRB transcripts were sequenced, since all the RNA that had been isolated was reverse transcribed. TCRdb keeps only in-frame clones here, not all; method: immunoSEQ multiplex PCR. The data hold approximately 380,000 clones, with less than 15% observed a single time.

The clonotype was recovered from a woman aged 18-29 years in good health. V usage is TRBV6-5 and J usage is TRBJ1-2; no definite D call. Sequencing was carried out using naive CD4+ T cells from blood. The CDR3 loop reads CASSLTINYGYTF. The DNA of the CDR3 is TGTGCCAGCAGCCTGACAATTAACTATGGCTACACCTTC.